A single sample is the source of the 30 T cell receptor beta chains below, sequenced in a study of cytomegalovirus exposure and HLA in healthy donors. Amplification used 60 Vbeta primers and 13 Jbeta primers. The assay was immunoSEQ multiplex PCR, and TCRdb's table has in-frame clones only and misses some. The sample yields 100,000 or so clones, 81% seen once. The sample taken for sequencing was PBMCs. These receptors came from a man aged 35 to 55 in good health and CMV-seronegative.

The chain has TRBV7-9 and TRBJ2-3, with 9 bases lining up with TRBD2. Germline values: CDR1 SEHNR, CDR2 FQNEAQ (reference sequence). The CDR3 runs to 16 residues. Trimming at V came to 1 base and at J to 2 bases, leaving 4 bases not matched to a gene. Here the CDR3 reads CASSLGGGVFTDTQYF. The CDR3 bases are TGTGCCAGCAGCTTAGGCGGGGGGGTATTCACAGATACGCAGTATTTT.

The V call is TRBV10-3, the J call TRBJ2-7; tentatively, D is TRBD1 (6 bases). This CDR3 has 15 residues. Trimming left V 4 bases short and J 2 bases short, with 15 bases between. The germline CDR1 and CDR2 sequences are ENHRY and SYGVKD. The CDR3: CAISGPGQGPYEQYF. CDR3 in DNA: TGTGCCATCAGTGGCCCCGGGCAGGGGCCCTACGAGCAGTACTTC.

Worth noting for this clone: The junction differs from germline at one of its ends, possibly a read error. V and J are TRBV7-9 and TRBJ1-2; possibly TRBD1 for D (6 bases). The CDR3 consists of 14 residues. CDR1 is SEHNR and CDR2 is FQNEAQ in the germline V gene (reference sequence). CDR3 in amino acids: CSSSLQGVNYGYTF. CDR3 sequence (DNA): TGTTCCAGCAGCTTACAGGGCGTAAACTATGGCTACACCTTC. Full variable domain (remainder filled in from reference TRBV7-9 and TRBJ1-2): DTGVSQNPRHKITKRGQNVTFRCDPISEHNRLYWYRQTLGQGPEFLTYFQNEAQLEKSRLLSDRFSAERPKGSFSTLEIQRTEQGDSAMYLCSSSLQGVNYGYTFGSGTRLTVV.

CDR3 sequence (DNA): TGTGCCAGCAGCTTAGGCGAGGCGGGACCGGGGACCCAGTACTTC. Translation: CASSLGEAGPGTQYF. This rearrangement joins TRBV7-9 to TRBJ2-5; a weak D match, TRBD2 (6 bases). CDR3 size: 15 residues. V was clipped by 1 base and J by 7 bases, with 16 bases between them. CDR1 and CDR2 (germline): SEHNR, FQNEAQ (reference sequence).

The chain combines TRBV5-1 with TRBJ2-2; 9 bases line up with TRBD2. This CDR3 is built from 19 residues. Germline values: CDR1 SGHRS, CDR2 YFSETQ. The V and J ends lost 0 bases and 4 bases, in that order; junction bases with no gene match: 13. The CDR3 protein is CASSLGPSGVLGSTGELFF. The CDR3 DNA is TGCGCCAGCAGCTTGGGGCCTAGCGGGGTCCTAGGGAGCACCGGGGAGCTGTTTTTT.

The rearrangement joins TRBV7-3 to TRBJ2-1, with 10 nucleotides matching TRBD1. The length of the CDR3 is 15 residues. Trimming removed 5 bases from V and 3 bases from J; junction bases left unmatched: 4. Germline lookup yields CDR1 SGHTA and CDR2 FQGTGA. In nucleotides, the CDR3 is TGTGCCAGCAGCATGGACAGGGGGGTCTACAATGAGCAGTTCTTC. As protein: CASSMDRGVYNEQFF.

V is TRBV7-2 and J is TRBJ2-5, with TRBD1 matching over 9 bases. The end of the DNA fits TRBJ2-7 better, so the J call may be wrong. Germline V lookup: CDR1 SGHTA, CDR2 FQGNSA. The CDR3 length is 14 residues. DNA of the CDR3: TGTGCCAGCAGCTTGCGGGACAGGGACTACGAGCAGTACTTC. It specifies CASSLRDRDYEQYF.

This clone was seen more than once but under ten times. The genes are TRBV5-5 and TRBJ2-2; maybe TRBD2 (6 bases). Per the germline V gene, CDR1 is SGHKS and CDR2 is YYEKEE (reference sequence). The CDR3 has 14 residues. Trimming removed 3 bases at V and 3 bases at J, with 9 bases between. In nucleotides, the CDR3 is TGTGCCAGCAGCTGGAGGGTCGACACCGGGGAGCTGTTTTTT. The encoded protein is CASSWRVDTGELFF.

There are a few counts of this clone. The chain recombines TRBV11-2 with TRBJ1-3; 7 bases agree with TRBD1. The ends lost 4 bases at V and 4 bases at J; junction bases unmatched: 7. The CDR3 has 15 amino acids. Looked up from germline, CDR1 is SGHAT and CDR2 is FQNNGV. In nucleotides, the CDR3 is TGTGCCAGCAGCTCAGGGACAGTTCGCGGAAACACCATATATTTT. As protein: CASSSGTVRGNTIYF.

This clone showed up just a few times. The gene calls are TRBV6-4 and TRBJ2-3; 10 nucleotides align to TRBD2. Germline CDR1 MRHNA, CDR2 SNTAGT. This CDR3 is 14 amino acids long. V lost 8 bases and J lost 0; bases outside the gene matches: 2. The CDR3 DNA sequence: TGTGCCAGCTCGACTAGCGGGAGCACAGATACGCAGTATTTT. This gives the protein CASSTSGSTDTQYF.

This clone has only a few counts. This sequence joins TRBV7-9 and TRBJ1-1, with D perhaps TRBD1 (5 bases). Germline CDR1 SEHNR, CDR2 FQNEAQ (reference sequence). The CDR3 is made up of 12 amino acids. V lost 2 bases to trimming and J lost 9 bases, with 10 bases between them. The CDR3 protein is CASSLKTDKAFF. The CDR3 nucleotides read TGTGCCAGCAGCTTAAAGACGGACAAAGCTTTCTTT.

CDR3 amino acids: CASSQRSEGNQPQHF. Written as DNA, the CDR3 is TGTGCCAGCTCACAGAGGTCCGAGGGCAATCAGCCCCAGCATTTT. This sequence joins TRBV18 and TRBJ1-5; D unclear. The CDR3 is 15 amino acids. Germline V gives CDR1 KGHSH, CDR2 LQKENI. V shed 4 bases and J shed 2 bases, with 12 bases lying between them. Drawing the rest from reference TRBV18 and TRBJ1-5, the complete variable domain is NAGVMQNPRHLVRRRGQEARLRCSPMKGHSHVYWYRQLPEEGLKFMVYLQKENIIDESGMPKERFSAEFPKEGPSILRIQQVVRGDSAAYFCASSQRSEGNQPQHFGDGTRLSIL.

The rearrangement joins TRBV27 to TRBJ1-2; D is perhaps TRBD1 (5 bases). Trimming shortened V by 2 bases and J by 2 bases, and 15 bases separated the two germline ends. The length of the CDR3 is 16 residues. Germline V gene data show CDR1 as MNHEY and CDR2 as SMNVEV (reference sequence). CDR3 nucleotide sequence: TGTGCCAGCAGTTTAATATTGCAGGGAACCAACTATGGCTACACCTTC. Translating it yields CASSLILQGTNYGYTF.

The chain's CDR3 is CASSLVAGQGMGEQYF. The CDR3 DNA is TGTGCCAGCAGCTTAGTTGCGGGACAGGGTATGGGCGAGCAGTACTTC. The V gene is TRBV7-2, the J gene TRBJ2-7; 9 nucleotides match TRBD1. Germline lookup yields CDR1 SGHTA and CDR2 FQGNSA. The CDR3 is 16 amino acids. V was clipped by 1 base and J by 6 bases; unmatched bases: 10.

J is TRBJ2-7 and V is TRBV7-9; the match to TRBD1 covers 10 bases. This CDR3 is built from 15 residues. CDR1 and CDR2 from the germline V gene are SEHNR and FQNEAQ (reference sequence). Trimming cost V 7 bases and J 2 bases; bases outside gene matches: 8. The CDR3 is CASIEGQGLTYEQYF. CDR3 DNA sequence: TGTGCCAGCATCGAGGGACAGGGGCTAACCTACGAGCAGTACTTC. Full variable domain (missing parts from reference TRBV7-9 and TRBJ2-7): DTGVSQNPRHKITKRGQNVTFRCDPISEHNRLYWYRQTLGQGPEFLTYFQNEAQLEKSRLLSDRFSAERPKGSFSTLEIQRTEQGDSAMYLCASIEGQGLTYEQYFGPGTRLTVT.

The chain is built from TRBV28 and TRBJ2-7; 8 nucleotides align to TRBD2. The CDR3 spans 15 residues. The V gene's germline CDR1 is MDHEN and CDR2 SYDVKM. The V segment lost 7 bases and the J segment 6 bases; nucleotides outside the gene matches: 14. CDR3 coding DNA: TGTGCCAGCAATATTGCGGGGGGCCGCGGAGGCGAGCAGTACTTC. Protein sequence: CASNIAGGRGGEQYF.

The chain recombines TRBV10-3 with TRBJ1-4; D is uncertain. This CDR3 region has 15 residues. V was clipped by 4 bases and J by 3 bases, with 12 bases between them. Germline CDR1 and CDR2: ENHRY and SYGVKD. DNA of the CDR3: TGTGCCATCAGTGCTCGCAGTGAGGCTAATGAAAAACTGTTTTTT. It is translated as CAISARSEANEKLFF.

This clone came up a few times. This sequence joins TRBV11-2 and TRBJ1-2; D gene unclear. V was cut by 7 bases and J by 8 bases, with 17 bases left in between. This CDR3 spans 13 amino acids. The germline V gene has CDR1 SGHAT and CDR2 FQNNGV. The chain's CDR3 is CASTRGGVGGYTF. DNA of the CDR3: TGTGCCAGCACAAGAGGCGGGGTGGGAGGCTACACCTTC.

The chain combines TRBV5-1 with TRBJ2-5; 11 bases align to TRBD1. The ends lost 4 bases at V and 1 base at J; junction bases unmatched: 6. Looked up from germline, CDR1 is SGHRS and CDR2 is YFSETQ. The CDR3 sequence is 16 residues long. CDR3 region: CASSPRTGGTQETQYF. The CDR3 region has the DNA TGCGCCAGCAGCCCACGGACAGGGGGCACCCAAGAGACCCAGTACTTC.

The chain is built from TRBV7-9 and TRBJ1-1; D may be TRBD1 (5 bases). Trimming shortened V by 5 bases and J by 1 base, and 14 bases separated the two germline ends. The CDR3 has 15 amino acids. Germline values: CDR1 SEHNR, CDR2 FQNEAQ (reference sequence). The CDR3 sequence is CASSVTEIKNTEAFF. As DNA, the CDR3 is TGTGCCAGCAGCGTGACAGAGATCAAGAACACTGAAGCTTTCTTT.

The chain has TRBV19 and TRBJ1-5, with 8 bases identical to TRBD1. Germline CDR1 is LNHDA and CDR2 is SQIVND (reference sequence). The CDR3 consists of 17 residues. Trimming removed 4 bases from V and 0 bases from J; junction bases left unmatched: 8. CDR3 sequence: CASSTRDRTYSNQPQHF. In DNA form, the CDR3 reads TGTGCCAGTAGTACACGGGACAGGACTTATAGCAATCAGCCCCAGCATTTT.

This clone was picked up a small number of times. V gene TRBV4-1 combines with J gene TRBJ2-3, with 7 bases lining up with TRBD2. V lost 4 bases to trimming and J lost 5 bases; unmatched junction nucleotides: 6. The length of the CDR3 is 14 residues. CDR1 is MGHRA and CDR2 is YSYEKL in the germline V gene. The CDR3: CASSLAGVQDTQYF. The CDR3 coding sequence is TGCGCCAGCAGCCTCGCGGGGGTTCAAGATACGCAGTATTTT.

The CDR3 spells CASSLTGTGNQPQHF. As DNA, the CDR3 is TGCGCCAGCAGCCTAACCGGGACAGGCAATCAGCCCCAGCATTTT. The rearrangement uses TRBV4-1 and TRBJ1-5; 7 bases fit TRBD1. The V and J ends lost 4 bases and 2 bases, in that order; junction bases with no gene match: 5. The CDR3 covers 15 residues. The germline V gene has CDR1 MGHRA and CDR2 YSYEKL.

This clone was seen just once. This rearrangement joins TRBV2 to TRBJ1-1; tentative D call: TRBD1 (6 bases). Trimming left V 5 bases short and J 4 bases short, with 14 bases between. The CDR3 totals 14 residues. From germline, CDR1 is SNHLY and CDR2 FYNNEI. DNA for the CDR3: TGTGCCAGCAGTACTACAGGGTGGGGCACTGAAGCTTTCTTT. As protein: CASSTTGWGTEAFF.

This clone showed up just a few times. The rearrangement uses TRBV7-9 and TRBJ1-2, with 10 nucleotides matching TRBD1. Unmatched junction bases numbered 12, after V lost 5 bases and J lost 6 bases. Germline CDR1 reads SEHNR; CDR2 reads FQNEAQ (reference sequence). The CDR3 contains 16 residues. The CDR3 here is CASSGPRTGGIDGYTF. In DNA form, the CDR3 reads TGTGCCAGCAGCGGGCCGAGGACAGGGGGGATTGATGGCTACACCTTC.

The V call is TRBV6-1, the J call TRBJ2-3, with a weak D call TRBD2 (6 bases). Trimming shortened V by 0 bases and J by 0 bases, and 10 bases separated the two germline ends. CDR1 is MNHNS, CDR2 SASEGT, per germline. This CDR3 has 16 residues. The CDR3 nucleotides read TGTGCCAGCAGTGAAGCATCGGGGGAGAGCACAGATACGCAGTATTTT. It specifies CASSEASGESTDTQYF.

V usage is TRBV5-6 and J usage is TRBJ1-1; TRBD1 agrees at 10 bases. The CDR3 runs 13 residues. Trimming at V came to 3 bases and at J to 6 bases, leaving 2 bases not matched to a gene. Germline V gives CDR1 SGHDT, CDR2 YYEEEE. The DNA of the CDR3 is TGTGCCAGCAGCTGGGGGACAGGGGCTGAAGCTTTCTTT. Its translation is CASSWGTGAEAFF.

The gene calls are TRBV7-3 and TRBJ2-2; 8 nucleotides align to TRBD2. CDR1 and CDR2 (germline): SGHTA, FQGTGA. This CDR3 comprises 15 residues. J was trimmed by 7 bases and V by 1 base; bases with no gene match: 5. CDR3 in amino acids: CASSLMGLGRGELFF. For the CDR3, the DNA is TGTGCCAGCAGCTTAATGGGACTAGGGCGCGGGGAGCTGTTTTTT.

The rearrangement joins TRBV25-1 to TRBJ2-7, with 11 nucleotides matching TRBD1. This CDR3 has 16 amino acids. Germline CDR1 reads MGHDK; CDR2 reads SYGVNS. The ends lost 2 bases at V and 6 bases at J; junction bases unmatched: 9. The CDR3 nucleotides are TGTGCCAGCAGTGAACGGCTGTTAGGGACAGGGGGCGAGCAGTACTTC. The encoded protein is CASSERLLGTGGEQYF.

The chain couples TRBV7-6 to TRBJ1-1, with TRBD1 matching 7 bases. The length of the CDR3 is 14 residues. Germline-derived CDR1 and CDR2 are SGHVS and FNYEAQ. V shed 5 bases, J shed 6 bases, and the junction held 9 bases outside the gene matches. This chain's CDR3 is CASSHTGAGAEAFF. Here the CDR3 DNA reads TGTGCCAGCAGCCATACAGGGGCCGGCGCTGAAGCTTTCTTT.